A single sample gave rise to the 7 T cell receptor beta chains below, sequenced in a study of T cell responses to AZD1222 COVID-19 vaccine. Produced via immunoSEQ multiplex PCR; TCRdb's table is partial and in-frame only. The top ten hold less than 0.65% of the sample, which has 250,000 to 300,000 clones, around 93% seen once. Sequenced material: peripheral blood, taken 28 days after the second AZD1222 dose. The receptors derive from an adult who received the AZD1222 COVID-19 vaccine.

This chain links TRBV9 with TRBJ2-7; TRBD1 aligns across 8 bases. The junction had 9 bases not matched to a gene; V was cut back by 1 base and J by 6 bases. This CDR3 has 15 amino acids. The V gene's germline CDR1 is SGDLS and CDR2 YYNGEE. CDR3 protein: CASSVQQGGRGEQYF. The DNA of the CDR3 is TGTGCCAGCAGCGTACAACAGGGGGGTCGAGGCGAGCAGTACTTC.

The rearrangement links TRBV7-2 to TRBJ1-1; a weak D match, TRBD1 (5 bases). Germline CDR1 and CDR2: SGHTA and FQGNSA. Deletions cut 3 bases from V and 4 bases from J, with 24 bases between. The CDR3 runs to 18 residues. CDR3: CASSFHSARGVPRTEAFF. The CDR3, as DNA: TGTGCCAGCAGCTTCCACTCGGCACGAGGGGTGCCCCGCACTGAAGCTTTCTTT.

The gene calls are TRBV5-1 and TRBJ2-5; D is uncertain. V was cut by 0 bases and J by 5 bases, with 8 bases left in between. The germline gives CDR1 SGHRS, CDR2 YFSETQ. The CDR3 is 13 residues long. In DNA form, the CDR3 reads TGCGCCAGCAGCTTGGGCACGGAGGAGACCCAGTACTTC. This encodes CASSLGTEETQYF.

The J gene is TRBJ1-6, the V gene TRBV5-4; D remains unclear. The CDR3 consists of 12 residues. V dropped 5 bases and J dropped 10 bases, with 10 bases sitting between them. Germline CDR1 reads SGHNT; CDR2 reads YYREEE (reference sequence). The CDR3 spells CASSPDQSPLHF. CDR3 DNA: TGTGCCAGCAGTCCAGACCAATCACCCCTCCACTTT.

The chain recombines TRBV14 with TRBJ1-1; 9 nucleotides align to TRBD1. The CDR3 has 14 amino acids. With 5 bases clipped from V and 5 bases from J, the junction kept 6 bases outside the gene matches. From germline, CDR1 is SGHDN and CDR2 FVKESK. The CDR3 here is CASSSGGTGTEAFF. In DNA, the CDR3 is TGTGCCAGCAGCTCCGGTGGGACAGGGACTGAAGCTTTCTTT. Together with reference TRBV14 and TRBJ1-1, the CDR3 gives the full variable domain: EAGVTQFPSHSVIEKGQTVTLRCDPISGHDNLYWYRRVMGKEIKFLLHFVKESKQDESGMPNNRFLAERTGGTYSTLKVQPAELEDSGVYFCASSSGGTGTEAFFGQGTRLTVV.

The genes are TRBV6-6 and TRBJ1-5; D remains unclear. Per the germline V gene, CDR1 is MNHNY and CDR2 is SVGAGI (reference sequence). This CDR3 is built from 15 residues. V lost 3 bases to trimming and J lost 0 bases, with 9 bases between them. CDR3 bases: TGTGCCAGCAGTTATCCGGGTTATAGCAATCAGCCCCAGCATTTT. It is translated as CASSYPGYSNQPQHF.

The chain carries TRBV7-9 and TRBJ1-4, with D unresolved. Trimming took off 3 bases at V and 8 bases at J, with 7 bases between the two ends. CDR3 length: 12 amino acids. Germline V gene sequence: CDR1 SEHNR, CDR2 FQNEAQ (reference sequence). CDR3 nucleotides: TGTGCCAGCAGCTTCGGTGGGGAAAAACTGTTTTTT. It encodes CASSFGGEKLFF.